This TCR beta chain derives from a study of blood T cell repertoires in COVID-19. Overall study: Material from acute and convalescent COVID-19 was sourced from the United States, Italy and Spain. From T cells, B-cell-depleted T cells, or PBMCs came the material, which was cDNA or gDNA.

Authors' analysis steps: It was from reference gene primer amplification that nucleated cell counts were estimated. Here immunoSEQ multiplex PCR was the method, and the copy in TCRdb shows in-frame clones only, minus some. D and trimming come from the DNA, and the V and J calls and clone size come from that table. The top ten clones hold 9% to 9.5% of a sample with hundreds of thousands of clones, roughly 87% of them seen once. J gave up 2 bases and V 4 bases, and 6 bases lay outside the gene matches. The CDR3 covers 16 residues. Germline CDR1 ENHRY, CDR2 SYGVKD. This sequence joins TRBV10-3 and TRBJ1-3; 9 positions match TRBD1. The specimen sequenced was peripheral blood. The TCR was taken from a man between 18 and 29 years old with active or convalescent COVID-19. The DNA of the CDR3 is TGTGCCATCAGTGCTTTGGGGGACAGGGCTGGAAACACCATATATTTT. Encoded protein: CAISALGDRAGNTIYF.